The 7 T cell receptor beta chains reported below all come from one sample, sequenced in a study of blood T cell repertoires in COVID-19. The repertoire was sequenced with immunoSEQ multiplex PCR; TCRdb's copy has only in-frame clones and lacks some. The sample holds about 45,000 clones; roughly 84% are singletons and the top ten take 30% to 35%. What was sequenced was peripheral blood. These receptors were collected from an elderly woman with acute or convalescent COVID-19.

V is TRBV30 and J is TRBJ1-2; 10 bases align to TRBD1. The CDR3 has 19 amino acids. Trimming removed 0 bases from V and 0 bases from J; junction bases left unmatched: 13. Looked up from germline, CDR1 is GTSNPN and CDR2 is SVGIG (reference sequence). Here the CDR3 DNA reads TGTGCCTGGAGTGTAGGGACAGGGGATCACGCCCGTTCTAACTATGGCTACACCTTC. Translating it yields CAWSVGTGDHARSNYGYTF.

The rearrangement joins TRBV14 to TRBJ2-1; 9 nucleotides match TRBD2. The CDR3 loop spans 16 amino acids. Trimming cost V 4 bases and J 5 bases; bases outside gene matches: 9. In germline, CDR1 is SGHDN, CDR2 FVKESK. For the CDR3, the DNA is TGTGCCAGCAGCCCCCTCGCGGGAGGGGCAGACAATGAGCAGTTCTTC. As protein: CASSPLAGGADNEQFF.

The chain recombines TRBV3-1 (or the pseudogene TRBV3-2) with TRBJ2-1, with 11 bases identical to TRBD2. V lost 1 base and J lost 15; bases outside the gene matches: 11. CDR1 and CDR2 from the germline V gene are LGHDT and YNNKEL (reference sequence). CDR3 length: 15 amino acids. The CDR3 nucleotides read TGTGCCAGCAGCCAAGGGGGGTTGCTAGCGGGAGGATTGTTCTTC. Its translation is CASSQGGLLAGGLFF.

The rearrangement joins TRBV3-1 (or the pseudogene TRBV3-2) to TRBJ1-1; the D is unclear. The CDR3 has 14 amino acids. With 4 bases removed from V and 2 bases from J, the gap between germline ends came to 11 bases. Germline values: CDR1 LGHDT, CDR2 YNNKEL (reference sequence). CDR3 loop: CASSPSPGNTEAFF. In DNA, the CDR3 is TGTGCCAGCAGCCCGTCCCCCGGTAACACTGAAGCTTTCTTT.

A single count supports this clone. V is TRBV19 and J is TRBJ1-5, with 10 bases aligning to TRBD1. The V and J ends lost 5 bases and 2 bases, in that order; junction bases with no gene match: 12. Germline lookup yields CDR1 LNHDA and CDR2 SQIVND (reference sequence). This CDR3 is 18 amino acids long. The CDR3: CASSDRDRGLDGNQPQHF. As DNA, the CDR3 is TGTGCCAGTAGTGACCGGGACAGGGGTTTGGACGGCAATCAGCCCCAGCATTTT. The entire variable domain, with the rest obtained from reference TRBV19 and TRBJ1-5, is as follows: DGGITQSPKYLFRKEGQNVTLSCEQNLNHDAMYWYRQDPGQGLRLIYYSQIVNDFQKGDIAEGYSVSREKKESFPLTVTSAQKNPTAFYLCASSDRDRGLDGNQPQHFGDGTRLSIL.

The CDR3 protein is CASSIQGEQFF. The CDR3 nucleotides are TGTGCCAGCAGCATTCAGGGGGAGCAGTTCTTC. The gene calls are TRBV6-2 or TRBV6-3 and TRBJ2-1; perhaps TRBD1 as D (6 bases). The CDR3 runs to 11 residues. V was clipped by 6 bases and J by 10 bases, with 10 bases between them. Germline V lookup: CDR1 MNHEY, CDR2 SVGEGT.

The rearrangement links TRBV5-1 to TRBJ1-4; 7 bases agree with TRBD1. V gave up 0 bases and J gave up 6 bases; unmatched junction bases: 2. The CDR3 spans 14 residues. Germline lookup yields CDR1 SGHRS and CDR2 YFSETQ. CDR3 in DNA: TGCGCCAGCAGCTTGGGACAGGGCGATGAAAAACTGTTTTTT. Residues: CASSLGQGDEKLFF.